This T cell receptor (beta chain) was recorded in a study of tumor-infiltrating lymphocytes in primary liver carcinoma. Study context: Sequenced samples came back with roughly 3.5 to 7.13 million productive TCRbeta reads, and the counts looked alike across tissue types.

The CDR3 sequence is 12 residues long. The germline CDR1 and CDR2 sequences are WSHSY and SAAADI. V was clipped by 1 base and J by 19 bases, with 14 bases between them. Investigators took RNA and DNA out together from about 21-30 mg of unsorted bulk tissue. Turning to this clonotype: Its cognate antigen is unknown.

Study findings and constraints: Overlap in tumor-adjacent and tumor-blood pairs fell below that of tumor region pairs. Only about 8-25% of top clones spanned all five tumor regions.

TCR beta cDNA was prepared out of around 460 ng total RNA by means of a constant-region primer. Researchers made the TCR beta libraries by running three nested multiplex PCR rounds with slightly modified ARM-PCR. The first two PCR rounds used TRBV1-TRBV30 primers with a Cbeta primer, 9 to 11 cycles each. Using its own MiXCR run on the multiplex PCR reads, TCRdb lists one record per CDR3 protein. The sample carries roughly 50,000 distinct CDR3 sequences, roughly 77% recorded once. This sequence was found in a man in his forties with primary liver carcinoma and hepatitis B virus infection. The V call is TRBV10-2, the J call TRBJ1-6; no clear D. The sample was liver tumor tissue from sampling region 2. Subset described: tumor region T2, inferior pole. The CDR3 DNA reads TGCGCCAGCAGTGAGTGGATTTCACCCCGTCACTTT. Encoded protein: CASSEWISPRHF.